The clone carrying this TCR beta chain appeared once. Its antigen is as yet unknown. The sample is drawn from a study of T cells in narcolepsy. The method was immunoSEQ multiplex PCR; TCRdb's version includes in-frame clones alone and lacks a portion of them. The table includes some 22,000 clones, over 75% detected once. Study-wide results and caveats: Comparing one patient's CSF and blood CD4+ clonotypes highlighted HCRT- and TRIB2-specific autoreactive clonotypes.

Germline CDR1 is SGHDN and CDR2 is FVKESK. The CDR3 loop spans 12 amino acids. Between the trimmed V and J ends, which lost 4 bases and 5 bases, there was a span of 8 bases. V is TRBV14 and J is TRBJ2-5; D is undetermined. The receptor was derived from a human donor in good health. Sequenced material: memory (CD45RA-) CD4+ T cells from blood. The CDR3 DNA reads as TGTGCCAGCAGCCCAACGAGGGAGACCCAGTACTTC. It encodes CASSPTRETQYF.